This T cell receptor (beta chain) derives from a study of Graves' ophthalmopathy and Graves' hyperthyroidism. Beta-chain TCR CDR3 regions were amplified from RNA transcripts. The first round was an RT-PCR with HTBI primers, and the second round was a multiplex PCR. Via MiXCR, TCRdb re-called the multiplex PCR reads, giving one row per CDR3 protein. Here the sample spans some 400,000 distinct CDR3 sequences, approximately 20% being singletons. This clonotype was seen at least ten times. The TCR originated in a woman aged 18-29 years with Graves' ophthalmopathy. The specimen sequenced was peripheral blood.

The CDR3 bases are TGCAGCGTTGTGGAGGGCACCGGGGAGCTGTTTTTT. It encodes CSVVEGTGELFF. V gene TRBV29-1 combines with J gene TRBJ2-2, with a weak D call TRBD2 (6 bases). This CDR3 has 12 residues. V lost 4 bases, J lost 4 bases, and 7 bases lay in between. In germline, CDR1 is SQVTM, CDR2 ANQGSEA.